One sample yielded the 25 T cell receptor beta chains listed below, sequenced in a study of CD8+ T cells in alopecia areata. Specified treatment: oral pan-JAK inhibitor, 5-10 mg twice daily. Extraction and reverse transcription of RNA yielded cDNA as the sequencing template. Using immunoSEQ multiplex PCR, the repertoire was profiled, and TCRdb retains in-frame clones only, with some absent. The repertoire holds over 85,000 clones, with more than 55% as singletons. The sample was CD8+ T cells sorted from blood, taken at week 4, from a patient treated with tofacitinib. The receptors come from a human donor with alopecia areata.

This clone was recorded only once. The chain links TRBV29-1 to TRBJ2-7; D is undetermined. Trimming cost V 4 bases and J 3 bases, with 13 bases left between them. The length of the CDR3 is 13 residues. Per germline, CDR1 SQVTM and CDR2 ANQGSEA. The CDR3 loop reads CSVVTPLDYEQYF. The DNA of the CDR3 is TGCAGCGTTGTGACACCTTTAGACTACGAGCAGTACTTC.

This chain uses TRBV15 with TRBJ1-1; perhaps TRBD1 as D (6 bases). The V and J ends lost 0 bases and 3 bases respectively, with 14 bases between them. The CDR3 sequence is 16 residues long. CDR1 is LNHNV, CDR2 YYDKDF, per germline (reference sequence). CDR3 protein: CATSRDKQGGYTEAFF. CDR3 DNA: TGTGCCACCAGCAGAGATAAACAGGGAGGGTACACTGAAGCTTTCTTT.

The chain couples TRBV2 to TRBJ2-1, with D maybe TRBD2 (6 bases). Germline CDR1 is SNHLY and CDR2 is FYNNEI. The CDR3 is 13 residues long. Trimming removed 4 bases from V and 2 bases from J, with 6 bases in between. CDR3 in DNA: TGTGCCAGCAGTGGGAGGGCCTACAATGAGCAGTTCTTC. This codes for CASSGRAYNEQFF.

The V gene is TRBV2, the J gene TRBJ2-3; the match to TRBD2 covers 11 bases. The V and J ends lost 6 bases and 2 bases, in that order; junction bases with no gene match: 10. The V gene's germline CDR1 is SNHLY and CDR2 FYNNEI. The CDR3 has 17 amino acids. The CDR3 sequence is CASRAGLADLNTDTQYF. Here the CDR3 DNA reads TGTGCCAGCAGGGCGGGACTAGCGGACCTTAACACAGATACGCAGTATTTT.

This clone was counted between two and nine times. The gene calls are TRBV5-6 and TRBJ2-1; a weak D match, TRBD2 (5 bases). This CDR3 has 14 amino acids. Germline CDR1 is SGHDT and CDR2 is YYEEEE. V lost 2 bases to trimming and J lost 7 bases, with 13 bases between them. CDR3 nucleotides: TGTGCCAGCAGCTTAATCGGGGTCGGTAATGAGCAGTTCTTC. Its translation: CASSLIGVGNEQFF.

This clone has just a few counts. This chain links TRBV6-4 with TRBJ1-1; D call uncertain. CDR1 and CDR2 from the germline V gene are MRHNA and SNTAGT. The CDR3 extends over 13 amino acids. V was shortened by 4 bases and J by 1 base, with 7 bases between the two germline ends. The CDR3 is CASSVRGNTEAFF. Written as DNA, the CDR3 is TGTGCCAGCAGTGTTCGGGGGAACACTGAAGCTTTCTTT.

This clone occurred once. DNA for the CDR3: TGTGCCAGCAGCTTAGGACAGGGTTTCAATGAGCAGTTCTTC. Its translation is CASSLGQGFNEQFF. The chain uses TRBV5-6 and TRBJ2-1, with 8 bases fitting TRBD1. The V gene's germline CDR1 is SGHDT and CDR2 YYEEEE. This CDR3 comprises 14 residues. The V and J ends lost 2 bases and 6 bases, in that order; junction bases with no gene match: 4.

V is TRBV4-1 and J is TRBJ1-4; the D is unclear. Between the trimmed V and J ends, which lost 4 bases and 8 bases, there was a span of 20 bases. The CDR3 has 16 amino acids. Germline V gives CDR1 MGHRA, CDR2 YSYEKL. The CDR3 loop is CASSPQVAEGWEKLFF. The CDR3 DNA sequence: TGCGCCAGCAGCCCCCAGGTCGCCGAGGGTTGGGAAAAACTGTTTTTT.

V usage is TRBV5-6 and J usage is TRBJ2-7, with unresolved D. Germline-derived CDR1 and CDR2 are SGHDT and YYEEEE. This CDR3 region has 14 residues. V lost 4 bases and J lost 6, with 17 bases in between. The CDR3 nucleotides read TGTGCCAGCAGCCCTTGGGAACTCCACGGCGAGCAGTACTTC. Protein product: CASSPWELHGEQYF.

This clone was recorded only once. The chain combines TRBV6-5 with TRBJ2-6; no definite D call. Germline CDR1 reads MNHEY; CDR2 reads SVGAGI. CDR3 length: 13 residues. The V and J ends lost 9 bases and 0 bases respectively, with 6 bases between them. The CDR3 spells CASCLSGANVLTF. The CDR3 DNA sequence: TGTGCCAGTTGTCTCTCTGGGGCCAACGTCCTGACTTTC.

The V gene is TRBV4-1, the J gene TRBJ2-2, with D unresolved. Germline-derived CDR1 and CDR2 are MGHRA and YSYEKL. The CDR3 covers 16 residues. The germline V and J ends were trimmed by 4 bases and 5 bases, with 17 bases remaining between them. This chain's CDR3 is CASSLSPSVGTGELFF. For the CDR3, the DNA is TGCGCCAGCAGCCTAAGTCCCTCTGTCGGGACCGGGGAGCTGTTTTTT.

The rearrangement links TRBV7-9 to TRBJ2-7, with a possible D match to TRBD2 (6 bases). The CDR3 loop spans 15 amino acids. Germline V gene sequence: CDR1 SEHNR, CDR2 FQNEAQ (reference sequence). Trimming took off 5 bases at V and 3 bases at J, with 17 bases between the two ends. The CDR3 region is CASSTTGTPNYEQYF. In nucleotides, the CDR3 is TGTGCCAGCAGCACCACCGGGACTCCGAACTACGAGCAGTACTTC.

The chain is built from TRBV28 and TRBJ2-1; D may be TRBD1 or TRBD2 (6 bases each). The length of the CDR3 is 17 residues. Germline CDR1 and CDR2: MDHEN and SYDVKM. The ends were cut back, 6 bases at V and 2 bases at J, with 20 bases in the middle. The CDR3 DNA is TGTGCCAGCAGCCCTAGGGGGGAATCCGTGGCCTACAATGAGCAGTTCTTC. This encodes CASSPRGESVAYNEQFF.

This chain links TRBV30 with TRBJ1-4; TRBD1 might be the D (6 bases). CDR1 GTSNPN and CDR2 SVGIG come from the germline V gene (reference sequence). The CDR3 length is 13 residues. Trimming cost V 0 bases and J 6 bases, with 8 bases left between them. CDR3 in DNA: TGTGCCTGGAGTGTGAGGGGGGATGAAAAACTGTTTTTT. Residues: CAWSVRGDEKLFF.

The V call is TRBV18, the J call TRBJ1-1; D unresolved. Germline V gene lookup returns CDR1 KGHSH and CDR2 LQKENI. Deletions cut 3 bases from V and 6 bases from J, with 11 bases between. The CDR3 runs to 13 residues. CDR3 nucleotide sequence: TGTGCCAGCTCACCTGTAGTCCTCGCTGAAGCTTTCTTT. It encodes CASSPVVLAEAFF.

The rearrangement uses TRBV5-6 and TRBJ1-2; perhaps TRBD1 as D (6 bases). The CDR3 covers 15 residues. Looked up from germline, CDR1 is SGHDT and CDR2 is YYEEEE. V lost 0 bases and J lost 5, with 14 bases in between. In DNA, the CDR3 is TGTGCCAGCAGCTTGGGAGAGGACAGATTATATGGCTACACCTTC. Translated: CASSLGEDRLYGYTF.

In this sample, this clone turned up a few times. The chain links TRBV27 to TRBJ2-1, with D uncertain. Germline V gene data show CDR1 as MNHEY and CDR2 as SMNVEV (reference sequence). V lost 5 bases and J lost 6, with 8 bases in between. The CDR3 consists of 12 residues. In nucleotides, the CDR3 is TGTGCCAGCAGTCACGGTCCCAATGAGCAGTTCTTC. Protein product: CASSHGPNEQFF.

Here the CDR3 DNA reads TGTGCCAGCAGTCCGGACAGGAGCTCCTACAATGAGCAGTTCTTC. Its translation: CASSPDRSSYNEQFF. The rearrangement joins TRBV27 to TRBJ2-1, with TRBD1 identical over 7 bases. Germline values: CDR1 MNHEY, CDR2 SMNVEV (reference sequence). After removal of 5 bases from V and 0 bases from J, the junction contained 4 bases not matched to a gene. The CDR3 has 15 amino acids.

The genes are TRBV7-9 and TRBJ1-4, with D possibly TRBD1 on 5 matching bases. V dropped 6 bases and J dropped 4 bases, with 18 bases sitting between them. From germline, CDR1 is SEHNR and CDR2 FQNEAQ (reference sequence). There are 16 residues in the CDR3. CDR3 protein: CASSGPVGLNNEKLFF. Written as DNA, the CDR3 is TGTGCCAGCAGTGGTCCCGTGGGACTGAATAATGAAAAACTGTTTTTT.

This sequence joins TRBV5-1 and TRBJ1-1, with a weak D call TRBD1 (5 bases). CDR3 length: 13 residues. Germline assignment: CDR1 SGHRS and CDR2 YFSETQ. Trimming left V 0 bases short and J 2 bases short, with 5 bases between. CDR3 in amino acids: CASSLGDNTEAFF. CDR3 nucleotides: TGCGCCAGCAGCTTGGGGGACAACACTGAAGCTTTCTTT.

The chain has TRBV14 and TRBJ1-2; 7 bases align to TRBD1. The V gene's germline CDR1 is SGHDN and CDR2 FVKESK. V shed 2 bases, J shed 4 bases, and the junction held 13 bases outside the gene matches. This CDR3 contains 17 residues. This chain's CDR3 is CASSQQPGTALFYGYTF. CDR3 nucleotides: TGTGCCAGCAGCCAACAGCCCGGGACAGCCTTATTCTATGGCTACACCTTC.

This chain connects TRBV4-1 to TRBJ2-7; no definite D call. From germline, CDR1 is MGHRA and CDR2 YSYEKL. V was shortened by 1 base and J by 6 bases, with 7 bases between the two germline ends. This CDR3 is 12 amino acids long. CDR3 DNA: TGCGCCAGCAGCCAAGGGTCGGGCGAGCAGTACTTC. It translates to CASSQGSGEQYF.

This clone was found a few times. This chain connects TRBV5-1 to TRBJ1-2; TRBD1 agrees at 8 bases. J gave up 4 bases and V 4 bases, and 6 bases lay outside the gene matches. CDR1 and CDR2 from the germline V gene are SGHRS and YFSETQ. This CDR3 region has 14 residues. This CDR3 is CASSPYQGAYGYTF. As DNA, the CDR3 is TGCGCCAGCAGCCCCTACCAGGGGGCCTATGGCTACACCTTC.

V is TRBV28 and J is TRBJ2-7; no definite D call. The V and J ends lost 6 bases and 4 bases respectively, with 10 bases between them. This CDR3 is built from 12 residues. From germline, CDR1 is MDHEN and CDR2 SYDVKM. CDR3 nucleotide sequence: TGTGCCAGCAGCGAAACCCTTTACGAGCAGTACTTC. Protein sequence: CASSETLYEQYF.

This clone was seen a single time. This chain links TRBV30 with TRBJ2-5, with D tentatively TRBD1 or TRBD2 (5 bases each). The CDR3 runs to 19 residues. The germline gives CDR1 GTSNPN, CDR2 SVGIG (reference sequence). V was cut by 2 bases and J by 0 bases, with 25 bases left in between. CDR3 residues: CAWSPRRSLEWGYQETQYF. The CDR3, as DNA: TGTGCCTGGAGTCCCCGCAGGTCACTAGAGTGGGGGTACCAAGAGACCCAGTACTTC.